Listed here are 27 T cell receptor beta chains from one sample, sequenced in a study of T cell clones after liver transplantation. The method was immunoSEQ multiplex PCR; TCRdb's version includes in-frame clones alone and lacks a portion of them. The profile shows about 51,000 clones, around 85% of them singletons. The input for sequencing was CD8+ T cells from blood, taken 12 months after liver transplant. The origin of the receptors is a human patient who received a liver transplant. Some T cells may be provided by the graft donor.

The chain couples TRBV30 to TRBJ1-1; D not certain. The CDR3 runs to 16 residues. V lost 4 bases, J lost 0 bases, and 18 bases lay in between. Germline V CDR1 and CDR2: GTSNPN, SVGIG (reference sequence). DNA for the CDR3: TGTGCCTGGACCCTAGACCCCTGGGTCATGAACACTGAAGCTTTCTTT. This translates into CAWTLDPWVMNTEAFF. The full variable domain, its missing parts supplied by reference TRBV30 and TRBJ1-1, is SQTIHQWPATLVQPVGSPLSLECTVEGTSNPNLYWYRQAAGRGLQLLFYSVGIGQISSEVPQNLSASRPQDRQFILSSKKLLLSDSGFYLCAWTLDPWVMNTEAFFGQGTRLTVV.

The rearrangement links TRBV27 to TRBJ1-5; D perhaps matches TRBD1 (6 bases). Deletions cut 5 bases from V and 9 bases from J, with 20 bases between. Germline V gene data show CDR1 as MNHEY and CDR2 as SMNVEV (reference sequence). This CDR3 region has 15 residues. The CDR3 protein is CASSPLSGGGAPQHF. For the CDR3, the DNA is TGTGCCAGCAGTCCATTATCCGGGGGCGGAGCGCCCCAGCATTTT.

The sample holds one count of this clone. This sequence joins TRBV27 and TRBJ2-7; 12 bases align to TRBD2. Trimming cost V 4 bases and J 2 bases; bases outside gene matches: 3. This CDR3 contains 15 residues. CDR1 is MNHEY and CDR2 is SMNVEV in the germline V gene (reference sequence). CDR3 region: CASSSRLAGAYEQYF. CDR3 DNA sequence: TGTGCCAGCAGTTCGAGACTAGCGGGGGCCTACGAGCAGTACTTC.

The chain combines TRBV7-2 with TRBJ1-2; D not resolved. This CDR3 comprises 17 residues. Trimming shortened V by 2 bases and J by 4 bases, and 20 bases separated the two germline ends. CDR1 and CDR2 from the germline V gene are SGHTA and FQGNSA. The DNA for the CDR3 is TGTGCCAGCAGCTTATGCCCACACCATGGAAAGACCTATGGCTACACCTTC. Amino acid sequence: CASSLCPHHGKTYGYTF.

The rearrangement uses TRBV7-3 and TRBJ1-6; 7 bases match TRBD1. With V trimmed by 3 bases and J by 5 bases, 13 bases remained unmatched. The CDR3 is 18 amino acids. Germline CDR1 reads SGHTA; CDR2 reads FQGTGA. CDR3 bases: TGTGCCAGCAGCTTCAAGTGGTCCGGGACAGCAAATAATTCACCCCTCCACTTT. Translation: CASSFKWSGTANNSPLHF.

The CDR3 region has the DNA TGTGCCAGTAGCCCGGACAGCTTGCTGAACACTGAAGCTTTCTTT. It yields the protein CASSPDSLLNTEAFF. The chain employs TRBV19 and TRBJ1-1; perhaps TRBD1 as D (6 bases). This CDR3 contains 15 residues. The V and J ends lost 6 bases and 0 bases respectively, with 14 bases between them. Looked up from germline, CDR1 is LNHDA and CDR2 is SQIVND (reference sequence). The whole variable domain, filled in from reference TRBV19 and TRBJ1-1, reads DGGITQSPKYLFRKEGQNVTLSCEQNLNHDAMYWYRQDPGQGLRLIYYSQIVNDFQKGDIAEGYSVSREKKESFPLTVTSAQKNPTAFYLCASSPDSLLNTEAFFGQGTRLTVV.

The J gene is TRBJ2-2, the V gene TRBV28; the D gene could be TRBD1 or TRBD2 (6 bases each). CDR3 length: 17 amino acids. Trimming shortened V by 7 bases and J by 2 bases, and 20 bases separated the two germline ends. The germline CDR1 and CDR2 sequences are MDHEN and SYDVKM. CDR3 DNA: TGTGCCAGCACCTTCCTTTTGGGGGGCGCCAACACCGGGGAGCTGTTTTTT. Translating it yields CASTFLLGGANTGELFF. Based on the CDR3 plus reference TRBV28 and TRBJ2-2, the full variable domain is DVKVTQSSRYLVKRTGEKVFLECVQDMDHENMFWYRQDPGLGLRLIYFSYDVKMKEKGDIPEGYSVSREKKERFSLILESASTNQTSMYLCASTFLLGGANTGELFFGEGSRLTVL.

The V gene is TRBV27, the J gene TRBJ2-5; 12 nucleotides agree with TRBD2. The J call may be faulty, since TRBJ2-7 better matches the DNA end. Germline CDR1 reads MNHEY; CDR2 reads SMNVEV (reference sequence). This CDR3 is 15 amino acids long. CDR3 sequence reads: CASSPTSGGSYEQYF. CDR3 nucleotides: TGTGCCAGCAGTCCGACTAGCGGGGGTTCCTACGAGCAGTACTTC.

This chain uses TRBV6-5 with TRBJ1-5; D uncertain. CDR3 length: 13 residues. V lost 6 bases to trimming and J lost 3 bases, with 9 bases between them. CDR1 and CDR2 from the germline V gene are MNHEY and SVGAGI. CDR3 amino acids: CASSRTHNQPQHF. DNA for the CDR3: TGTGCCAGCAGCCGAACGCACAATCAGCCCCAGCATTTT.

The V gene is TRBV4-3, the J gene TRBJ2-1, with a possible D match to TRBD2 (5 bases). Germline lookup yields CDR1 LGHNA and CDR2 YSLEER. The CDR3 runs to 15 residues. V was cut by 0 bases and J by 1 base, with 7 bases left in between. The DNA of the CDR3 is TGCGCCAGCAGCCAAGACGCGGGTTCCTACAATGAGCAGTTCTTC. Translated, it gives CASSQDAGSYNEQFF.

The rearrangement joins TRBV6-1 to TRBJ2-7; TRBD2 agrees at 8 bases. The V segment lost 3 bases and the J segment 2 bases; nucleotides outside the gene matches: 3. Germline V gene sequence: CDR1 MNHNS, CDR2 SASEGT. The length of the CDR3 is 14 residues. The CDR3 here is CASSDYGGAYEQYF. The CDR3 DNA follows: TGTGCCAGCAGTGATTACGGGGGGGCCTACGAGCAGTACTTC.

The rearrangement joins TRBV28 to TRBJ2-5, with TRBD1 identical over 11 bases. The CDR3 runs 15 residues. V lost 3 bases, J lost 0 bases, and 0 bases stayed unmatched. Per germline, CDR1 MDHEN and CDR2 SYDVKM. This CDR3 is CASSLDRGHQETQYF. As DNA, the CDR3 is TGTGCCAGCAGTTTGGACAGGGGGCACCAAGAGACCCAGTACTTC. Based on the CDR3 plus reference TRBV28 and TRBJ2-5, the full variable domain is DVKVTQSSRYLVKRTGEKVFLECVQDMDHENMFWYRQDPGLGLRLIYFSYDVKMKEKGDIPEGYSVSREKKERFSLILESASTNQTSMYLCASSLDRGHQETQYFGPGTRLLVL.

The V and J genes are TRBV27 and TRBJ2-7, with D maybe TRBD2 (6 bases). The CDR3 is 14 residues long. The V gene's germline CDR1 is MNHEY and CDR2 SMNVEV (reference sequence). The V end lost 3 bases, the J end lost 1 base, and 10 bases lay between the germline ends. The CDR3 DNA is TGTGCCAGCAGTTTCGGGACTCGTTCCTACGAGCAGTACTTC. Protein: CASSFGTRSYEQYF.

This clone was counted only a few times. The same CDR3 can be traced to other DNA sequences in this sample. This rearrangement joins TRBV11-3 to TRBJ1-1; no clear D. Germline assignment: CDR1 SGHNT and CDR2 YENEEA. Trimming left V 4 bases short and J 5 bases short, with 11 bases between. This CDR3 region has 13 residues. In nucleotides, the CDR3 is TGTGCCAGCAGCTCTGGGCCTGGGACTGAAGCTTTCTTT. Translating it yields CASSSGPGTEAFF.

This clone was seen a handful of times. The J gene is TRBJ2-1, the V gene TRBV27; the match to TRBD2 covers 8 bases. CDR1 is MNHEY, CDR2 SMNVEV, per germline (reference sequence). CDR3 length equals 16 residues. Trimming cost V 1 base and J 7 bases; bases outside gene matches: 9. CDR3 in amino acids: CASSLYAGGGLNEQFF. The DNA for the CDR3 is TGTGCCAGCAGTTTATATGCGGGAGGCGGGTTGAATGAGCAGTTCTTC.

The CDR3 loop reads CASSLGSGAEAFF. The DNA of the CDR3 is TGTGCCAGCAGTTTGGGGTCCGGGGCTGAAGCTTTCTTT. The chain recombines TRBV27 with TRBJ1-1; the D is unclear. The CDR3 has 13 amino acids. Trimming removed 3 bases from V and 6 bases from J, with 11 bases in between. Germline V lookup: CDR1 MNHEY, CDR2 SMNVEV (reference sequence).

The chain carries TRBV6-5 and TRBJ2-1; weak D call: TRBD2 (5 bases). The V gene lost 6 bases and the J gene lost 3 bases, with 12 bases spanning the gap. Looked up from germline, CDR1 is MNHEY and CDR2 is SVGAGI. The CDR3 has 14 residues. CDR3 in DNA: TGTGCCAGCAGCCTAGCCCCGGACTACAATGAGCAGTTCTTC. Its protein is CASSLAPDYNEQFF.

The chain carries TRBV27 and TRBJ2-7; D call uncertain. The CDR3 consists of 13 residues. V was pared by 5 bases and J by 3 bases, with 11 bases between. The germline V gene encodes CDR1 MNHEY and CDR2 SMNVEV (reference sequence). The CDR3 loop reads CASSLTGVYEQYF. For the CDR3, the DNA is TGTGCCAGCAGTCTCACTGGGGTCTACGAGCAGTACTTC.

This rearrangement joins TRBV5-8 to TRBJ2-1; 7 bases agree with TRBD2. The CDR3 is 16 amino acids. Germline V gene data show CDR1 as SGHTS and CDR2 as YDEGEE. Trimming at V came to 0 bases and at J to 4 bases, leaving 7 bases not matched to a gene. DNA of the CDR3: TGTGCCAGCAGCTTGGCCCCAGCGGGATTTTACAATGAGCAGTTCTTC. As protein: CASSLAPAGFYNEQFF.

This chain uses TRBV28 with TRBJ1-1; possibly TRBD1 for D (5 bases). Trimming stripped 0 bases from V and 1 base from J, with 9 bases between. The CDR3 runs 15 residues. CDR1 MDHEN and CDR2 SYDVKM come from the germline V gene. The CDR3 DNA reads TGTGCCAGCAGTTTATGGGTCAGGGCGAACACTGAAGCTTTCTTT. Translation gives CASSLWVRANTEAFF.

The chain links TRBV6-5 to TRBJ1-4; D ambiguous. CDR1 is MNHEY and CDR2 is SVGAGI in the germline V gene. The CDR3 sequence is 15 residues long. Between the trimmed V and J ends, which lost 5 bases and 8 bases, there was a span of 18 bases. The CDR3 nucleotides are TGTGCCAGCAGTCAGACCGGCTATCAAAACGAAAAACTGTTTTTT. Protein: CASSQTGYQNEKLFF.

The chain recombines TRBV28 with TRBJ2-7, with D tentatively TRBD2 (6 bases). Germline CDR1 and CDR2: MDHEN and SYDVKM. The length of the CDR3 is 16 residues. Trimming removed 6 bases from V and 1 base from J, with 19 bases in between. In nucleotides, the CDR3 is TGTGCCAGCAGACCCGAAATGGGGACTGTTTCCTACGAGCAGTACTTC. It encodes CASRPEMGTVSYEQYF. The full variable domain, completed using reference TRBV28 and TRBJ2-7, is DVKVTQSSRYLVKRTGEKVFLECVQDMDHENMFWYRQDPGLGLRLIYFSYDVKMKEKGDIPEGYSVSREKKERFSLILESASTNQTSMYLCASRPEMGTVSYEQYFGPGTRLTVT.

DNA for the CDR3: TGTGCCAGCAGTTTATACGGGGGACCCTACGAGCAGTACTTC. As protein: CASSLYGGPYEQYF. The chain carries TRBV27 and TRBJ2-7; perhaps TRBD2 as D (6 bases). CDR1 and CDR2 from the germline V gene are MNHEY and SMNVEV (reference sequence). With 1 base removed from V and 2 bases from J, the gap between germline ends came to 9 bases. The CDR3 contains 14 residues.

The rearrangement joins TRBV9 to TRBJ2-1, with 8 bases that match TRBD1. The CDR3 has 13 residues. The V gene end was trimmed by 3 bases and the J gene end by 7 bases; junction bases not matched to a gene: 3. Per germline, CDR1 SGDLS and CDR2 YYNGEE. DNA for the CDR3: TGTGCCAGCAGCGGACGGACAGGGAATGAGCAGTTCTTC. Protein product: CASSGRTGNEQFF.

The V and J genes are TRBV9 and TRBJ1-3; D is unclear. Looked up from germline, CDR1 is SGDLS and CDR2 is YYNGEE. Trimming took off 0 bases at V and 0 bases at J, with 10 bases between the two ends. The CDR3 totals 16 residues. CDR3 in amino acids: CASSVELRDSGNTIYF. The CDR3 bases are TGTGCCAGCAGCGTAGAGCTCCGGGACTCTGGAAACACCATATATTTT.

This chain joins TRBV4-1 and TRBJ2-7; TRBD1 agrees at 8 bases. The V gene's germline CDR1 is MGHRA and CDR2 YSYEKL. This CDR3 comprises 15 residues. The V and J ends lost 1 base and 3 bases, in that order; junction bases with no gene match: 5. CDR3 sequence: CASSQGDRRYYEQYF. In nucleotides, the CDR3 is TGCGCCAGCAGCCAAGGGGACAGGAGATACTACGAGCAGTACTTC.

The CDR3 region has the DNA TGTGCTAGTGGTTCGTACAGGGGCTACTTACCCTACGAGCAGTACTTC. This gives the protein CASGSYRGYLPYEQYF. The chain uses TRBV12-5 and TRBJ2-7; 7 bases align to TRBD1. The CDR3 totals 16 residues. Unmatched junction bases numbered 11, after V lost 4 bases and J lost 2 bases. Germline lookup yields CDR1 LGHNT and CDR2 FRNRAP.